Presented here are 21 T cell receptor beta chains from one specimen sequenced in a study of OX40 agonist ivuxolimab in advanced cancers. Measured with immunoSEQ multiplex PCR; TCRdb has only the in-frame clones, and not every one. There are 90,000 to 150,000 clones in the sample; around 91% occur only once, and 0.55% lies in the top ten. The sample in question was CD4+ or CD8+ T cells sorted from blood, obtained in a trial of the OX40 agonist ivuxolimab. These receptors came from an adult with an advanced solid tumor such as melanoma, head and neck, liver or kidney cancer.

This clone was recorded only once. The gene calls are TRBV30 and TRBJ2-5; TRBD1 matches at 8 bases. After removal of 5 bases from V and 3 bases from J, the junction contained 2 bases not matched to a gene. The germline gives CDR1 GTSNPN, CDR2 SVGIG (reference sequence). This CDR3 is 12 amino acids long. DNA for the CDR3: TGTGCCTGGGCGACAGGGGAAGAGACCCAGTACTTC. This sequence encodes CAWATGEETQYF.

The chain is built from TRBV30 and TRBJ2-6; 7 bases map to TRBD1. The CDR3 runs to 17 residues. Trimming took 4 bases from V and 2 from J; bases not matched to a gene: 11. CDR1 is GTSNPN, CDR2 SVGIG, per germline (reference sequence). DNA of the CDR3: TGTGCCTGGAAACACCGACAGGGCTCCCCTGGGGCCAACGTCCTGACTTTC. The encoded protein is CAWKHRQGSPGANVLTF.

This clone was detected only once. CDR3 region: CASRARDTQYF. CDR3 DNA sequence: TGTGCCAGCAGGGCAAGGGATACGCAGTATTTT. The genes are TRBV2 and TRBJ2-3; D gene uncertain. Between the trimmed V and J ends, which lost 6 bases and 6 bases, there was a span of 7 bases. CDR1 is SNHLY and CDR2 is FYNNEI in the germline V gene. This CDR3 spans 11 amino acids. The whole variable domain, filled in from reference TRBV2 and TRBJ2-3, reads EPEVTQTPSHQVTQMGQEVILRCVPISNHLYFYWYRQILGQKVEFLVSFYNNEISEKSEIFDDQFSVERPDGSNFTLKIRSTKLEDSAMYFCASRARDTQYFGPGTRLTVL.

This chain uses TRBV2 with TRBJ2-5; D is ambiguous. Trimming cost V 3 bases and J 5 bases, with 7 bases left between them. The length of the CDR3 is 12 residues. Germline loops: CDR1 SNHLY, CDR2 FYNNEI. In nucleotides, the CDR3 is TGTGCCAGCAGTGATATTAGGGAGACCCAGTACTTC. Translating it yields CASSDIRETQYF.

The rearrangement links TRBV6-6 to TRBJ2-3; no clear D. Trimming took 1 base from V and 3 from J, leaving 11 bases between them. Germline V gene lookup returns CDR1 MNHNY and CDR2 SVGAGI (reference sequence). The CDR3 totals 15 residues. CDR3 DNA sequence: TGTGCCAGCAGTTACTGGGCAGCCGGTACAGATACGCAGTATTTT. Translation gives CASSYWAAGTDTQYF.

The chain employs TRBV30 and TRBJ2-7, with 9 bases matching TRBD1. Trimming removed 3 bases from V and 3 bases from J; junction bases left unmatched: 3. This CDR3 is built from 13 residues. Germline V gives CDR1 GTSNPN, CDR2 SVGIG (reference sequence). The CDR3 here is CAWSRDRVYEQYF. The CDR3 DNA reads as TGTGCCTGGAGCCGGGACAGGGTCTACGAGCAGTACTTC.

In DNA, the CDR3 is TGTGCCAGTAGGCCCGTCGGCTCCTACAATGAGCAGTTCTTC. Its translation: CASRPVGSYNEQFF. The rearrangement uses TRBV19 and TRBJ2-1; D not certain. Germline V gives CDR1 LNHDA, CDR2 SQIVND (reference sequence). This CDR3 has 14 amino acids. The V end lost 6 bases, the J end lost 0 bases, and 9 bases lay between the germline ends.

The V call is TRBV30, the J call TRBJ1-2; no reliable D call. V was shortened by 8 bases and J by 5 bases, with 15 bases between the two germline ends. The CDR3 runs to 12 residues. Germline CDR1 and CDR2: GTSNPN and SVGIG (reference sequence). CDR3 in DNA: TGTGCCGGCCCGGATTCCGGTTATGGCTACACCTTC. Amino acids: CAGPDSGYGYTF.

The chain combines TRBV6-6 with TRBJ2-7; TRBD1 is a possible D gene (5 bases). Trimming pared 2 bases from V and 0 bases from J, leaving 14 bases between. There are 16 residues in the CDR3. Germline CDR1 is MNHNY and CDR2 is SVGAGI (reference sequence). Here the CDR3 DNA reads TGTGCCAGCAGTTACGAGTCAGGGAAGCCCTCCTACGAGCAGTACTTC. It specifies CASSYESGKPSYEQYF.

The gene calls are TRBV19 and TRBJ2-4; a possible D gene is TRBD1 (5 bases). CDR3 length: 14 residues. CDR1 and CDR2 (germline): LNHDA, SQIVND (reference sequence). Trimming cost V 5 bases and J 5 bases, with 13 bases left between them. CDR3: CASSAQGVENIQYF. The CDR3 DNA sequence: TGTGCCAGTAGTGCGCAAGGGGTCGAAAACATTCAGTACTTC.

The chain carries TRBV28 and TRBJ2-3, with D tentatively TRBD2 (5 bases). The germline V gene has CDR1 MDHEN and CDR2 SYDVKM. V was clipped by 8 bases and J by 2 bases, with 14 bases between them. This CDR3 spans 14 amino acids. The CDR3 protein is CASSPGLPTDTQYF. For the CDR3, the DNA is TGTGCCAGCTCGCCTGGACTGCCCACAGATACGCAGTATTTT.

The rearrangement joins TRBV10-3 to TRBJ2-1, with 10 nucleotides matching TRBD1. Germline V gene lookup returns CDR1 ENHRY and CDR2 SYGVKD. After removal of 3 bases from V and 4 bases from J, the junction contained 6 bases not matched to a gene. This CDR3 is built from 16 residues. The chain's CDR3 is CAISDTRDRGYNEQFF. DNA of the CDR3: TGTGCCATCAGTGATACCCGGGACAGGGGATACAATGAGCAGTTCTTC.

CDR3 in DNA: TGCAGCGGGACTAGTGGACAGGGTAAGAATGAAGCTTTCTTT. It yields the protein CSGTSGQGKNEAFF. V and J are TRBV29-1 and TRBJ1-1; 8 bases are shared with TRBD1. This CDR3 region has 14 residues. CDR1 and CDR2 from the germline V gene are SQVTM and ANQGSEA. The trim removed 7 bases at V and 7 bases at J, leaving 14 bases unmatched.

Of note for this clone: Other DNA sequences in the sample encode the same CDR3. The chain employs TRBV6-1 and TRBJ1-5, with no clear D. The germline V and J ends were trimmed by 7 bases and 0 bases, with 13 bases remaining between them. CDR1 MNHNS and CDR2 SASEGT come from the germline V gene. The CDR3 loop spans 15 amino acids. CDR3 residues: CASNVDIYSNQPQHF. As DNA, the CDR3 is TGTGCCAGCAACGTGGATATTTATAGCAATCAGCCCCAGCATTTT.

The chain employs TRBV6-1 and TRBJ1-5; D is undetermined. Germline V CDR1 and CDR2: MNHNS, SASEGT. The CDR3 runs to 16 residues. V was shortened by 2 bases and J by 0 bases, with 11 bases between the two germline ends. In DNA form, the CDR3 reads TGTGCCAGCAGTGAAATGGCTGGGATTAGCAATCAGCCCCAGCATTTT. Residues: CASSEMAGISNQPQHF.

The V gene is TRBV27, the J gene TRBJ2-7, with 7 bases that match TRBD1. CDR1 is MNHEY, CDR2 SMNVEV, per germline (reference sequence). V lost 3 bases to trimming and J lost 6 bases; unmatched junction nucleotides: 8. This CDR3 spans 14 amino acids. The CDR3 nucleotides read TGTGCCAGCAGTTTTATACAACAGGGGAGCGAGCAGTACTTC. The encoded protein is CASSFIQQGSEQYF.

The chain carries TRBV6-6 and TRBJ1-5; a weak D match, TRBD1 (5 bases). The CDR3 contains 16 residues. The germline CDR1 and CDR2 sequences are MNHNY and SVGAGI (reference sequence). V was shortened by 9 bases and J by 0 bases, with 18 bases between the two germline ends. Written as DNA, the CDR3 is TGTGCCAGTAGTGGCAGGGAGCGGTATAGCAATCAGCCCCAGCATTTT. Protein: CASSGRERYSNQPQHF.

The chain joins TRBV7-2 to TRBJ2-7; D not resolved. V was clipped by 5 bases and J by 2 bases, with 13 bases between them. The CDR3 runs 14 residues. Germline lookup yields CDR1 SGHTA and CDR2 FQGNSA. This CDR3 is CASSPLTSTYEQYF. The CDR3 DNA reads TGTGCCAGCAGCCCTCTGACGTCCACCTACGAGCAGTACTTC. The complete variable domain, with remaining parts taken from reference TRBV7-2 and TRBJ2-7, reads GAGVSQSPSNKVTEKGKDVELRCDPISGHTALYWYRQSLGQGLEFLIYFQGNSAPDKSGLPSDRFSAERTGGSVSTLTIQRTQQEDSAVYLCASSPLTSTYEQYFGPGTRLTVT.

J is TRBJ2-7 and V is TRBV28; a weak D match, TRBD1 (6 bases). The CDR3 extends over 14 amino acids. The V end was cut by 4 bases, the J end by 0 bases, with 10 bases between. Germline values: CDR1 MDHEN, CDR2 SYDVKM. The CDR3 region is CASSYNRVSYEQYF. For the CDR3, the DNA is TGTGCCAGCAGTTACAACAGGGTCTCCTACGAGCAGTACTTC.

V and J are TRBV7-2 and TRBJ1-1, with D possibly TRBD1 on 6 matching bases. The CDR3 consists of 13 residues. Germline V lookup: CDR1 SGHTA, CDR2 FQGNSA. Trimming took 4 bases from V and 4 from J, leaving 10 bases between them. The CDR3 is CASSYTGFTEAFF. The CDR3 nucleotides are TGTGCCAGCAGCTATACAGGGTTCACTGAAGCTTTCTTT.

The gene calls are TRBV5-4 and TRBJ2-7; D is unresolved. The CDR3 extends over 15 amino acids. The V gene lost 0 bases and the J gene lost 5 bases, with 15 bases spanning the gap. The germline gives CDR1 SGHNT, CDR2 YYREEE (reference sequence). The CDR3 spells CASSLVASGPHEQYF. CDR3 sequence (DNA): TGTGCCAGCAGCTTGGTCGCGTCCGGGCCCCACGAGCAGTACTTC.